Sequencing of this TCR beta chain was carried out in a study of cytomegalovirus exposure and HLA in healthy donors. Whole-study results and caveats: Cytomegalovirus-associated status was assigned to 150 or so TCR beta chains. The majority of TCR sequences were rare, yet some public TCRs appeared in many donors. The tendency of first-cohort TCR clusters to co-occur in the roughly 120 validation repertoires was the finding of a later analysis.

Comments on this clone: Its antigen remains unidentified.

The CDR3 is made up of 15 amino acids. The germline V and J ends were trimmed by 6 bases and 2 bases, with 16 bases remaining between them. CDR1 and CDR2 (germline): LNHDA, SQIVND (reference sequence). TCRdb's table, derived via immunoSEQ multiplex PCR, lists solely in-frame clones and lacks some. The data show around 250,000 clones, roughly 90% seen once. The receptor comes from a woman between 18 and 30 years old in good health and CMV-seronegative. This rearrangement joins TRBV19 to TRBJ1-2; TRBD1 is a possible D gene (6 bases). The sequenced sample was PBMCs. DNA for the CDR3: TGTGCCAGTAGGGAAGCCGCAGGGGAGAACTATGGCTACACCTTC. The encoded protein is CASREAAGENYGYTF.